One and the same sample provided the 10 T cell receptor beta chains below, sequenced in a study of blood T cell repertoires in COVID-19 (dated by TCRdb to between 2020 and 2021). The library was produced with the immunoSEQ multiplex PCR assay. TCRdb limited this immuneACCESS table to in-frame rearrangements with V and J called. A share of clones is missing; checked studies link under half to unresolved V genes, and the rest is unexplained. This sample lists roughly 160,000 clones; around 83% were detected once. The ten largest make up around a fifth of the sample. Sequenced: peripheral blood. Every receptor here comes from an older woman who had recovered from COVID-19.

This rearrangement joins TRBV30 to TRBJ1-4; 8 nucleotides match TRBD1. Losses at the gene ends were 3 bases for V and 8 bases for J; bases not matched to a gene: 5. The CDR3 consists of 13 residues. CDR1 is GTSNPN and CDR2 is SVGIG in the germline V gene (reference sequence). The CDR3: CAWSPNRGEKLFF. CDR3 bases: TGTGCCTGGAGCCCAAACAGGGGGGAAAAACTGTTTTTT.

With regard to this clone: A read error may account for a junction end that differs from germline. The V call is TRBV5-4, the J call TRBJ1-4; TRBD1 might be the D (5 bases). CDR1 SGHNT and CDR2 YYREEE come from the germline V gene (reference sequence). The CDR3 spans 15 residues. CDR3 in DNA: TGTGCCCGCAGCCGGGGGGGGGAGCGTAATGAAAAACTGTTTTTT. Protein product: CARSRGGERNEKLFF. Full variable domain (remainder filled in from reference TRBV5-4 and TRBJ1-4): ETGVTQSPTHLIKTRGQQVTLRCSSQSGHNTVSWYQQALGQGPQFIFQYYREEENGRGNFPPRFSGLQFPNYSSELNVNALELDDSALYLCARSRGGERNEKLFFGSGTQLSVL.

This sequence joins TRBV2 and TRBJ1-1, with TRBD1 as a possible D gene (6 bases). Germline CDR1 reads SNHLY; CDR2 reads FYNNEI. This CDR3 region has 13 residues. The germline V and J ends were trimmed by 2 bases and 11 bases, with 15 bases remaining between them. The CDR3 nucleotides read TGTGCCAGCAGTGAATTTGGGCAGGGGTTGGCTTTCTTT. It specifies CASSEFGQGLAFF.

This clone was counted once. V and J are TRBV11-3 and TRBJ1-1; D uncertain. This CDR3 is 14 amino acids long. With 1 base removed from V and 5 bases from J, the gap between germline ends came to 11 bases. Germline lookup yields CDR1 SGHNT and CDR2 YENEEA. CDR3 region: CASSLGPGRTEAFF. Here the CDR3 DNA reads TGTGCCAGCAGCTTAGGCCCTGGGAGGACTGAAGCTTTCTTT. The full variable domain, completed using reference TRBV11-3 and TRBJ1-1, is EAGVVQSPRYKIIEKKQPVAFWCNPISGHNTLYWYLQNLGQGPELLIRYENEEAVDDSQLPKDRFSAERLKGVDSTLKIQPAELGDSAVYLCASSLGPGRTEAFFGQGTRLTVV.

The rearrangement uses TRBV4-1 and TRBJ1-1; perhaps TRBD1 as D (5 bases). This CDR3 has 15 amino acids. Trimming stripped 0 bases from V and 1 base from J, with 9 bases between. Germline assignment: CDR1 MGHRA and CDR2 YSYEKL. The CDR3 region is CASSQDPGGNTEAFF. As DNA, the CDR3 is TGCGCCAGCAGCCAAGATCCCGGGGGGAACACTGAAGCTTTCTTT.

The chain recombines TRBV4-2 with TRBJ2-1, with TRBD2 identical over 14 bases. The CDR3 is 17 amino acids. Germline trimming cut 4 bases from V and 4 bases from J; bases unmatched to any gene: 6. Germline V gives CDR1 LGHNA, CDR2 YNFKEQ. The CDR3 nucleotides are TGTGCCAGCAGCCCGGGACTAGCGGGAGTGGAGTACAATGAGCAGTTCTTC. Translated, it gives CASSPGLAGVEYNEQFF.

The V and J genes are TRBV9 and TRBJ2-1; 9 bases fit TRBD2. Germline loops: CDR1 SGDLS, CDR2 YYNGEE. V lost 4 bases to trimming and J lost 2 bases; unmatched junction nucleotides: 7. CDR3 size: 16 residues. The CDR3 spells CASSIDPSGTYNEQFF. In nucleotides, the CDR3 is TGTGCCAGCAGCATCGACCCTAGCGGGACCTACAATGAGCAGTTCTTC. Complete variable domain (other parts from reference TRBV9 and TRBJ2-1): DSGVTQTPKHLITATGQRVTLRCSPRSGDLSVYWYQQSLDQGLQFLIQYYNGEERAKGNILERFSAQQFPDLHSELNLSSLELGDSALYFCASSIDPSGTYNEQFFGPGTRLTVL.

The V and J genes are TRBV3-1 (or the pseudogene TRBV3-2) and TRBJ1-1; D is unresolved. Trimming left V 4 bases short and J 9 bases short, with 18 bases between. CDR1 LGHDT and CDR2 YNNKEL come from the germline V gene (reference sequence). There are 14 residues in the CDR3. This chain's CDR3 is CASSPGYLTTQAFF. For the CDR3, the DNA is TGTGCCAGCAGCCCGGGATACCTAACGACGCAAGCTTTCTTT.

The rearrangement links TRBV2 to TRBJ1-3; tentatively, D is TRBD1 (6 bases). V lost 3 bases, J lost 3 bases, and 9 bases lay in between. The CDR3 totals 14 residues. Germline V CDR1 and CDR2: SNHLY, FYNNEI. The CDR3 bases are TGTGCCAGCAGTGACACAGGGTATGGAAACACCATATATTTT. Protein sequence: CASSDTGYGNTIYF.

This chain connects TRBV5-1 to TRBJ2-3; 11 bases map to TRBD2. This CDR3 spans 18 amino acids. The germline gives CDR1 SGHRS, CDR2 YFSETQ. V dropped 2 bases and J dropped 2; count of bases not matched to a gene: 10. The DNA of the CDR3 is TGCGCCAGCAGCTTTCTAGCGGGAGGTGCGAGGGACACAGATACGCAGTATTTT. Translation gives CASSFLAGGARDTDTQYF.